This TCR beta chain was retrieved from a study of blood T cell repertoires in COVID-19. Overall study context: Acute and convalescent COVID-19 samples came from the United States, Italy and Spain. Sources were T cells, B-cell-depleted T cells, or PBMCs; the material itself was cDNA or gDNA.

Authors' data handling: Reference gene primer amplification gave estimated nucleated cell counts. Clones were sequenced by immunoSEQ multiplex PCR, and TCRdb holds only the in-frame ones, with some missing. V and J calls and clone size come straight from that table; D and trimming were deduced from the DNA. Here the sample spans roughly 76,000 clones, under 95% being singletons. Germline lookup yields CDR1 SEHNR and CDR2 FQNEAQ (reference sequence). The V and J ends lost 5 bases and 0 bases respectively, with 14 bases between them. This CDR3 region has 16 residues. This TCR was recovered from a man between 45 and 60 years old with acute or convalescent COVID-19. Input material: peripheral blood. The rearrangement uses TRBV7-9 and TRBJ1-5; a weak D match, TRBD1 (6 bases). The chain's CDR3 is CASSATGTPSNQPQHF. CDR3 DNA: TGTGCCAGCAGCGCAACCGGGACACCTAGCAATCAGCCCCAGCATTTT.